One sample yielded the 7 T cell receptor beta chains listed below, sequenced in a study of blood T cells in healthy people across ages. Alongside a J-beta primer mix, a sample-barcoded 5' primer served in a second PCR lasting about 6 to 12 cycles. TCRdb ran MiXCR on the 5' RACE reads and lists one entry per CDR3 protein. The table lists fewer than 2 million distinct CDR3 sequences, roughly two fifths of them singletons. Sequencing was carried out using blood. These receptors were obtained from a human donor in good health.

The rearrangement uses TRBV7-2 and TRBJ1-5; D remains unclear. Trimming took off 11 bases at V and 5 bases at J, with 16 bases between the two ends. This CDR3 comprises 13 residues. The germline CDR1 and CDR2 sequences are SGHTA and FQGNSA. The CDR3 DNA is TGTGCCTCATCTATGGCCCGGGATCAGCCCCAGCATTTT. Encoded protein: CASSMARDQPQHF. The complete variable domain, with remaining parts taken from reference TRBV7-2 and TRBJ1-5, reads GAGVSQSPSNKVTEKGKDVELRCDPISGHTALYWYRQSLGQGLEFLIYFQGNSAPDKSGLPSDRFSAERTGGSVSTLTIQRTQQEDSAVYLCASSMARDQPQHFGDGTRLSIL.

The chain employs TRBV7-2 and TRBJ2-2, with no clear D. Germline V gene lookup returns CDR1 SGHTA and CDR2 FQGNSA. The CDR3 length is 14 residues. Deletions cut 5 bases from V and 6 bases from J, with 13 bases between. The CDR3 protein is CASSARPPSGELFF. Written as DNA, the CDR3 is TGTGCCAGCAGCGCCCGTCCCCCCTCCGGGGAGCTGTTTTTT.

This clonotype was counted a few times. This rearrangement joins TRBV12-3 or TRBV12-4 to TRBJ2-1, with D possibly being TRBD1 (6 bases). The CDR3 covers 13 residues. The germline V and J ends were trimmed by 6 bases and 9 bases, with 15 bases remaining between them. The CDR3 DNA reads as TGTGCCAGCAGACTCTCTCAGGGGTCTGAGCAGTTCTTC. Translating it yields CASRLSQGSEQFF.

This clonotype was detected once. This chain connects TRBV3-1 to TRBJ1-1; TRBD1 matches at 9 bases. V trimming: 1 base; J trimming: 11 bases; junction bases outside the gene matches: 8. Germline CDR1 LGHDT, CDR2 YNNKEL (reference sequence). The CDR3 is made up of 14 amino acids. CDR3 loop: CASSQAGTGSEAFF. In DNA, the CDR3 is TGTGCCAGCAGCCAAGCCGGGACAGGGTCGGAGGCTTTCTTT.

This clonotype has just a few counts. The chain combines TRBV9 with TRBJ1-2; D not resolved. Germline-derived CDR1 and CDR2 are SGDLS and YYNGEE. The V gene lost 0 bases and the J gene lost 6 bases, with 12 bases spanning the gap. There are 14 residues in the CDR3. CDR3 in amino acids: CASSVAGILDGYTF. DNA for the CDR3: TGTGCCAGCAGCGTAGCAGGAATCCTCGATGGCTACACCTTC.

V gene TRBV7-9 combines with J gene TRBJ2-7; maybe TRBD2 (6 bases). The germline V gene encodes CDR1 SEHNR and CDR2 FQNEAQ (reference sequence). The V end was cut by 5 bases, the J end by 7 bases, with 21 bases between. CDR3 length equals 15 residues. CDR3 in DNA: TGTGCCAGCAGCCCGGGGGACGGCCTGAGCAATGAGCAGTACTTC. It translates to CASSPGDGLSNEQYF.

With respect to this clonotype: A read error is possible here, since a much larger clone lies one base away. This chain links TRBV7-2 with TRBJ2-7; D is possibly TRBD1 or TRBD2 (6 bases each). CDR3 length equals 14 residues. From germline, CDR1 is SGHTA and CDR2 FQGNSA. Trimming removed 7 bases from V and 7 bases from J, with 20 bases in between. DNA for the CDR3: TGTGCCAGCAAACAGGGCAGGGGAGGAGCGGAGCAGTACTTC. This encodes CASKQGRGGAEQYF. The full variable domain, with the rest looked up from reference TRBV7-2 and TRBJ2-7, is GAGVSQSPSNKVTEKGKDVELRCDPISGHTALYWYRQSLGQGLEFLIYFQGNSAPDKSGLPSDRFSAERTGGSVSTLTIQRTQQEDSAVYLCASKQGRGGAEQYFGPGTRLTVT.